This TCR beta chain appears in the sequencing data of a study of cytomegalovirus exposure and HLA in healthy donors. Study outcomes and limitations: Rarity held for most TCR sequences, but there were some public TCRs that occurred in many donors. Overall, about 160 TCR beta chains were annotated as cytomegalovirus-associated.

PCR was performed using 60 Vbeta and 13 Jbeta primers. Per the study methods: The authors later counted 70 million to 85 million unique TCR beta chains, some 12 million of them shared. Data came from immunoSEQ multiplex PCR; TCRdb stores just in-frame clones and leaves some out. V and J calls and clone size follow that table, whereas D and trimming were derived from the DNA. The data hold under 200,000 clones, with around 78% observed a single time. The germline CDR1 and CDR2 sequences are LGHNT and FRNRAP. The V end was cut by 7 bases, the J end by 6 bases, with 18 bases between. CDR3 length: 14 amino acids. This clone was recorded only once. Its antigen is as yet unknown.

The clonotype originates from a man in his forties in good health and CMV-seronegative. This sequence joins TRBV12-5 and TRBJ1-1, with a tentative D call TRBD1 (5 bases). The sequenced sample was PBMCs. CDR3 amino acids: CASAQGGMGAEAFF. CDR3 in DNA: TGTGCTAGTGCCCAGGGTGGGATGGGCGCTGAAGCTTTCTTT.